This T cell receptor beta chain was observed in a study of cytomegalovirus exposure and HLA in healthy donors. On the study more broadly: A previous analysis identified 100 million to 120 million unique TCR beta sequences derived from about 180 million T cells.

CDR3 size: 13 residues. Trimming took 11 bases from V and 2 from J, leaving 13 bases between them. Germline V gene data show CDR1 as WNHNN and CDR2 as SYGVQD (reference sequence). This PCR relied on a set of 60 Vbeta primers and 13 Jbeta primers. Sequencing was performed with immunoSEQ multiplex PCR; in TCRdb, only in-frame clones are kept and a portion is missing. The sample gives approximately 130,000 clones, approximately 82% of which show up once; about 2.9% is in the top ten. Concerning this clone: What it binds is unknown.

Study-wide results and limits: Altogether, 150 to 200 TCR beta chains were recorded as cytomegalovirus-associated. The HLA-A and HLA-B alleles of most subjects were reportedly predicted accurately from TCR beta sequences.

These donors counted as nominally healthy when sampled, but unrecorded immune exposures were likely. This clonotype was obtained from a boy aged 2-15 years in good health and CMV-seronegative. The specimen was PBMCs. The chain is built from TRBV10-1 and TRBJ1-5, with D hard to call. CDR3 protein: CAVRFGGNQPQHF. DNA of the CDR3: TGCGCCGTACGCTTTGGAGGCAATCAGCCCCAGCATTTT.